This T cell receptor beta chain emerged from a study of blood T cell repertoires in COVID-19. Study context: Acute and convalescent COVID-19 specimens originated in the United States, Italy and Spain. T cells, B-cell-depleted T cells, or PBMCs supplied cDNA or gDNA.

As handled by the study authors: How many nucleated cells were present was estimated from reference gene primer amplification. Here immunoSEQ multiplex PCR was the method, and the copy in TCRdb shows in-frame clones only, minus some. V and J calls and clone size follow that table, whereas D and trimming were derived from the DNA. The data contain 200,000 to 300,000 clones, nearly 90% of them singletons. Per the germline V gene, CDR1 is SGDLS and CDR2 is YYNGEE. This CDR3 is 14 amino acids long. V lost 0 bases and J 4 bases, leaving 11 bases between the germline ends. A note on this clone: The sample contains more than one DNA sequence encoding this CDR3.

The sample taken for sequencing was peripheral blood. This receptor was identified in a woman aged 25 to 39 with acute or convalescent COVID-19. V usage is TRBV9 and J usage is TRBJ2-7; a possible D gene is TRBD2 (5 bases). The CDR3 spells CASSVEDRGYEQYF. In DNA form, the CDR3 reads TGTGCCAGCAGCGTAGAGGATAGAGGGTACGAGCAGTACTTC.